The present entry profiles one TCR beta chain with its context. Its antigen remains unidentified. The source of the sample is a study of human T cells and chemical hapten exposure. Study results and caveats: No alteration of TCRs above 1 in 1000 frequency was seen with DPC sensitization.

From germline, CDR1 is SGHTA and CDR2 FQGNSA. The CDR3 has 16 residues. Trimming removed 4 bases from V and 6 bases from J; junction bases left unmatched: 10. During construction of the library, unique molecular identifiers were attached to individual cDNA molecules for quantitative, reproducible TCR counting. In the authors' methods: From approximately 20,000 to 700,000 TCRs were found per sample, with a median of 95,638. In TCRdb, the RACE reads were re-called with MiXCR into one record per CDR3 protein. TCRdb, rather than the study authors, made the V and J calls. In the table there are about 31,000 distinct CDR3 sequences, 6% to 7.5% of which are singletons. Time point: healthy volunteer bleed at 2 weeks. Unfractionated whole blood yielded the extracted total RNA.

This chain links TRBV7-2 with TRBJ2-1; TRBD2 agrees at 9 bases. Sample: whole blood. This receptor was identified in a human donor in good health. Some clones in this sample may be carry-over from other donors' samples. The CDR3 bases are TGTGCCAGCAGCTCCAGCGGGGGGCCGGACGGCAATGAGCAGTTCTTC. This encodes CASSSSGGPDGNEQFF.